This T cell receptor (beta chain) was sequenced during a study of shared clonotypes between healthy human individuals. Study conclusions and caveats: Blood was the sole source, and tissue repertoires probably differ. Naive CD4 clonotypes overlapped across a handful of donors at around 4.8%. Larger estimated richness was generally recorded for naive subsets relative to memory subsets.

Sorted-subset replicate PCRs used 200 ng DNA, some 33,000 T cell genomes. Measured with immunoSEQ multiplex PCR; TCRdb has only the in-frame clones, and not every one. The sample holds millions of clones, roughly 95% seen once. Concerning this clone itself: Its antigen is not identified.

Sequenced input: naive CD4+ T cells sorted from blood. Subset denoted: CD45RA+ positively selected. This TCR was sampled from a man aged 18-30 years in good health.

The CDR3 nucleotides read TGTGCCAGCAGTTACTCTTTCGGGCTAGGAGCCTACGAGCAGTACTTC. It specifies CASSYSFGLGAYEQYF. This chain connects TRBV6-5 to TRBJ2-7; D is undetermined. The CDR3 is 16 amino acids. Per germline, CDR1 MNHEY and CDR2 SVGAGI. Trimming removed 0 bases from V and 2 bases from J, with 14 bases in between.